The entry below describes one TCR beta chain. In the authors' workflow: Reference gene primer amplification yielded estimated nucleated cell counts. Produced via immunoSEQ multiplex PCR; TCRdb's table is partial and in-frame only. V and J calls and clone size are given by that table; D and trimming were obtained from the DNA. The data hold fewer than 700,000 clones, with approximately 88% observed a single time. Seattle cases were enrolled at active infection and followed longitudinally. These data originate in a study of blood T cell repertoires in COVID-19. Study-level background: Sites in the United States, Italy and Spain provided acute and convalescent COVID-19 samples. Nucleic acid was either cDNA or gDNA, and it came from T cells, B-cell-depleted T cells, or PBMCs.

Germline V gene lookup returns CDR1 KGHSH and CDR2 LQKENI. The CDR3 covers 14 residues. V lost 0 bases, J lost 4 bases, and 7 bases lay in between. Source material: peripheral blood. This receptor was taken from a woman aged 45-60 years with COVID-19, enrolled during active disease. The chain recombines TRBV18 with TRBJ1-5; D is ambiguous. The CDR3 region is CASSPPSENQPQHF. The CDR3 nucleotides read TGTGCCAGCTCACCACCGAGTGAAAATCAGCCCCAGCATTTT.